This is a list of T cell receptor beta chains from one sample in a study of cytomegalovirus exposure and HLA in healthy donors. Measured with immunoSEQ multiplex PCR; TCRdb has only the in-frame clones, and not every one. The profile shows around 110,000 clones, roughly 79% of them singletons. Sequencing input: PBMCs. These receptors were collected from a woman aged 25 to 39 in good health and CMV-seronegative. CDR3s include the opening cysteine and the closing phenylalanine or tryptophan. The order of the fields is J gene, clone size, CDR3 length, V gene, D gene, CDR3 protein, CDR3 DNA. D genes are given only for firm matches. Size is omitted from some rows. Given values are once, few, many or a class for expanded clones.

TRBJ1-2	.	15	TRBV7-9	.	CASSLSPIGAFGYTF	TGTGCCAGCAGCTTATCACCTATAGGGGCGTTTGGCTACACCTTC
TRBJ1-4	.	16	TRBV6-1	.	CASSEIQGALNEKLFF	TGTGCCAGCAGTGAAATTCAAGGGGCCCTTAATGAAAAACTGTTTTTT
TRBJ2-7	.	16	TRBV28	TRBD2	CASSLPSGRGIYEQYF	TGTGCCAGCAGTTTACCTAGCGGGAGAGGTATCTACGAGCAGTACTTC
TRBJ2-3	.	15	TRBV6-5	.	CASSYTGANTDTQYF	TGTGCCAGCAGTTACACAGGAGCCAACACAGATACGCAGTATTTT
TRBJ2-2	.	16	TRBV19	.	CASSPTAILNTGELFF	TGTGCCAGTAGCCCGACAGCCATACTGAACACCGGGGAGCTGTTTTTT
TRBJ1-1	.	14	TRBV19	TRBD1	CASSITGGVTEAFF	TGTGCCAGTAGTATAACAGGGGGAGTTACTGAAGCTTTCTTT
TRBJ2-1	.	15	TRBV6-4	TRBD2	CASRRTRPTYNEQFF	TGTGCCAGCAGAAGGACTAGGCCCACCTACAATGAGCAGTTCTTC
TRBJ2-7	few	14	TRBV10-2	TRBD2	CASTPSGRANEQYF	TGCGCCAGTACGCCTAGCGGGAGGGCGAACGAGCAGTACTTC
TRBJ2-3	.	14	TRBV25-1	.	CASSATRTTDTQYF	TGTGCCAGCAGTGCGACTAGAACCACAGATACGCAGTATTTT
TRBJ1-1	.	14	TRBV19	.	CASSITGMNTEAFF	TGTGCCAGTAGTATAACAGGTATGAACACTGAAGCTTTCTTT
TRBJ1-6	once	13	TRBV6-6	.	CASSILTGSPLHF	TGTGCCAGCAGTATTTTGACTGGCTCACCCCTCCACTTT
TRBJ2-2	.	15	TRBV27	TRBD1	CASSHRQGAPGELFF	TGTGCCAGCAGTCACAGACAGGGGGCCCCCGGGGAGCTGTTTTTT
TRBJ2-3	.	15	TRBV7-6	TRBD2	CASSSGLAGADTQYF	TGTGCCAGCAGCTCAGGACTAGCGGGCGCAGATACGCAGTATTTT